These 7 T cell receptor beta chains were all obtained from the same sample, sequenced in a study of technical replicates of blood from a few donors. The protocol was immunoSEQ multiplex PCR, while the TCRdb copy is restricted to in-frame clones and leaves out a portion. The table has roughly 66,000 clones, about 86% seen once. Sequenced material: PBMCs. Receptors were obtained from a human donor in good health. Some clones in this sample may be carry-over from other donors' samples.

V usage is TRBV2 and J usage is TRBJ2-1; 10 positions agree with TRBD2. J gave up 9 bases and V 10 bases, and 12 bases lay outside the gene matches. CDR3 length: 14 residues. Per the germline V gene, CDR1 is SNHLY and CDR2 is FYNNEI. The CDR3 DNA sequence: TGTGCCACCTTATTTCTAGCGGGAGAGGGTGAGCAGTTCTTC. It is translated as CATLFLAGEGEQFF. Full variable domain (remainder filled in from reference TRBV2 and TRBJ2-1): EPEVTQTPSHQVTQMGQEVILRCVPISNHLYFYWYRQILGQKVEFLVSFYNNEISEKSEIFDDQFSVERPDGSNFTLKIRSTKLEDSAMYFCATLFLAGEGEQFFGPGTRLTVL.

The rearrangement joins TRBV5-8 to TRBJ2-7, with 8 bases aligning to TRBD1. Trimming at V came to 4 bases and at J to 3 bases, leaving 9 bases not matched to a gene. Germline CDR1 and CDR2: SGHTS and YDEGEE. This CDR3 region has 15 residues. CDR3 in DNA: TGTGCCAGCAGCCCCTCCCAGGGGGCAATCTACGAGCAGTACTTC. Protein: CASSPSQGAIYEQYF.

The chain combines TRBV18 with TRBJ2-2; 9 bases are a match to TRBD1. V shed 1 base, J shed 4 bases, and the junction held 1 base outside the gene matches. Germline loops: CDR1 KGHSH, CDR2 LQKENI. The CDR3 is made up of 15 amino acids. In nucleotides, the CDR3 is TGTGCCAGCTCACCACGACAGGGGGGCACCGGGGAGCTGTTTTTT. This codes for CASSPRQGGTGELFF.

The chain is built from TRBV4-3 and TRBJ2-7; D unclear. This CDR3 comprises 13 residues. V was shortened by 0 bases and J by 3 bases, with 6 bases between the two germline ends. Germline V gene lookup returns CDR1 LGHNA and CDR2 YSLEER. CDR3 in amino acids: CASSQDAGYEQYF. The CDR3 DNA is TGCGCCAGCAGCCAAGATGCAGGCTACGAGCAGTACTTC.

This clone showed up just once. V is TRBV5-6 and J is TRBJ2-7; D is uncertain. Per the germline V gene, CDR1 is SGHDT and CDR2 is YYEEEE. Trimming took off 2 bases at V and 0 bases at J, with 6 bases between the two ends. The CDR3 length is 13 residues. The DNA for the CDR3 is TGTGCCAGCAGCTTCAATCCCTCCTACGAGCAGTACTTC. Translated: CASSFNPSYEQYF.

This rearrangement joins TRBV9 to TRBJ1-3; TRBD1 aligns across 8 bases. This CDR3 contains 16 residues. Germline V gives CDR1 SGDLS, CDR2 YYNGEE. V was clipped by 4 bases and J by 2 bases; unmatched bases: 8. The CDR3: CASSPWTGTTGNTIYF. Written as DNA, the CDR3 is TGTGCCAGCAGCCCCTGGACAGGGACTACTGGAAACACCATATATTTT.

J is TRBJ1-2 and V is TRBV10-3; D gene ambiguous. With 6 bases removed from V and 2 bases from J, the gap between germline ends came to 10 bases. The CDR3 has 13 residues. CDR1 is ENHRY and CDR2 is SYGVKD in the germline V gene. For the CDR3, the DNA is TGTGCCATCAGGCCGGGGAGGAACTATGGCTACACCTTC. Protein sequence: CAIRPGRNYGYTF.